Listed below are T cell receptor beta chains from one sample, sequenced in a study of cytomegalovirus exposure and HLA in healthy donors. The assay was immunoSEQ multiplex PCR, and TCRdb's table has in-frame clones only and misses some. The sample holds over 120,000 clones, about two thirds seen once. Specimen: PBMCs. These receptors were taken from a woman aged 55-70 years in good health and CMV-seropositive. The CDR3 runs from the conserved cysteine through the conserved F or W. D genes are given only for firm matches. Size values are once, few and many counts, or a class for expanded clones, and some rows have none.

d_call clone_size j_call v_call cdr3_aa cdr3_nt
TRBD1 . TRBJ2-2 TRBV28 CASRGGSNTGELFF TGTGCCAGCAGAGGGGGCTCGAACACCGGGGAGCTGTTTTTT
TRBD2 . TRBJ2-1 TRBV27 CASSLWRPGGRAYNEQFF TGTGCCAGCAGTTTATGGAGACCCGGCGGGAGGGCCTACAATGAGCAGTTCTTC
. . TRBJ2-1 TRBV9 CASSATARDNNEQFF TGTGCCAGCAGCGCGACTGCCCGGGACAACAATGAGCAGTTCTTC
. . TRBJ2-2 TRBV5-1 CASSLVGGNTGELFF TGCGCCAGCAGCTTGGTGGGGGGTAACACCGGGGAGCTGTTTTTT
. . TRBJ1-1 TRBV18 CASSPDQTVGNTEAFF TGTGCCAGCTCACCCGACCAGACAGTCGGGAACACTGAAGCTTTCTTT
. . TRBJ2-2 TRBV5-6 CASSLISAGRGGELFF TGTGCCAGCAGCTTGATTAGCGCGGGGCGAGGCGGGGAGCTGTTTTTT
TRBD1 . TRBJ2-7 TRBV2 CASKNWTGGYEQYF TGTGCCAGCAAGAACTGGACAGGGGGCTACGAGCAGTACTTC
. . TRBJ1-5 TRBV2 CASRREDQPQHF TGTGCCAGCAGGAGGGAGGATCAGCCCCAGCATTTT
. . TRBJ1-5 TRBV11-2 CASSSEPPGAQHF TGTGCCAGCAGCTCAGAACCCCCGGGGGCCCAGCATTTT
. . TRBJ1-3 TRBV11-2 CASSLGHSGNTIYF TGTGCCAGCAGCTTAGGACACTCTGGAAACACCATATATTTT
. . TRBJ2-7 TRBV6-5 CASSRGEDYEQYF TGTGCCAGCAGTCGGGGAGAAGACTACGAGCAGTACTTC
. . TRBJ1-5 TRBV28 CASSRPGRQPQHF TGTGCCAGCAGTCGACCGGGAAGGCAGCCCCAGCATTTT
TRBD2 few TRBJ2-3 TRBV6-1 CASLEGVAGDTQYF TGTGCCAGCCTAGAAGGGGTAGCGGGAGATACGCAGTATTTT
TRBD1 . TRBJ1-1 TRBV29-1 CSLGQANTEAFF TGCAGCTTGGGACAGGCGAACACTGAAGCTTTCTTT
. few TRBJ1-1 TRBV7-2 CASSFVTATNTEAFF TGTGCCAGCAGCTTTGTAACTGCTACGAACACTGAAGCTTTCTTT
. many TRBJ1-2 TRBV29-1 CSVSTGVNYGYTF TGCAGCGTATCCACCGGGGTTAACTATGGCTACACCTTC
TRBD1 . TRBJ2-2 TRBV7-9 CASSPAGGARATGELFF TGTGCCAGCAGCCCGGCAGGGGGCGCGAGAGCCACCGGGGAGCTGTTTTTT
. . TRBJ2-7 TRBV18 CASSPPQVLYEQYF TGTGCCAGCTCACCACCGCAGGTACTCTACGAGCAGTACTTC
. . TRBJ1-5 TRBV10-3 CAIGGRGPNQPQHF TGTGCCATCGGAGGCAGGGGTCCCAATCAGCCCCAGCATTTT
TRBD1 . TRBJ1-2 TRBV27 CASSSSGGAGPGYTF TGTGCCAGCAGTTCCTCAGGGGGCGCAGGGCCTGGCTACACCTTC
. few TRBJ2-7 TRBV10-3 CAISPARSEQYF TGTGCCATCAGCCCCGCTAGGAGCGAGCAGTACTTC
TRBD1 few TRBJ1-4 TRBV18 CASSLQGATLSEKLFF TGTGCCAGCTCGCTACAGGGGGCGACGTTATCGGAAAAACTGTTTTTT
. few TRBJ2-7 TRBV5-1 CASSLGFSSQQRASYEQYF TGCGCCAGCAGCTTGGGTTTTTCATCCCAGCAGCGCGCCTCCTACGAGCAGTACTTC
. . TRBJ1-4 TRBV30 CAWLGAKNEKLFF TGTGCCTGGTTGGGGGCTAAGAATGAAAAACTGTTTTTT
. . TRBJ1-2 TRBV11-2 CASSHQWYRATNYGYTF TGTGCCAGCAGCCACCAATGGTACAGGGCGACCAACTATGGCTACACCTTC
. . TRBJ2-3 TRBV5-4 CASSLDSLTDTQYF TGTGCCAGCAGCTTGGACAGCCTCACAGATACGCAGTATTTT
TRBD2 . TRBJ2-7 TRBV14 CASSQLLAGEQYF TGTGCCAGCAGCCAACTCCTAGCGGGGGAGCAGTACTTC
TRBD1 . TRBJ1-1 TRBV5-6 CASRPGQGNMNTEAFF TGTGCCAGCAGGCCCGGACAGGGCAATATGAACACTGAAGCTTTCTTT
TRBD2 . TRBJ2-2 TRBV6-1 CASSEAGTTNTGELFF TGTGCCAGCAGTGAAGCCGGGACTACTAACACCGGGGAGCTGTTTTTT
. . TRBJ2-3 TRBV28 CASSLLSDTQYF TGTGCCAGCAGTTTATTATCAGATACGCAGTATTTT
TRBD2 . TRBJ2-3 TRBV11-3 CASSPSGITDTQYF TGTGCCAGCAGCCCTAGCGGGATAACAGATACGCAGTATTTT
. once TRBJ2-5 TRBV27 CASSLSTRTETQYF TGTGCCAGCAGTTTATCGACTAGAACGGAGACCCAGTACTTC
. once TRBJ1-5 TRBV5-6 CASSGRLGGPQHF TGTGCCAGCAGCGGCCGACTAGGAGGTCCCCAGCATTTT
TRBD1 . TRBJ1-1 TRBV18 CASSPQRDRAWGDF TGTGCCAGCTCACCACAAAGGGACAGGGCTTGGGGGGATTTT
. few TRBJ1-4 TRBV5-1 CASSLEGPRGGNEKLFF TGCGCCAGCAGCTTGGAGGGACCACGAGGGGGTAATGAAAAACTGTTTTTT
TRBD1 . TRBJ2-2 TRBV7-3 CASSTGGENTGELFF TGTGCCAGCAGCACAGGGGGCGAAAACACCGGGGAGCTGTTTTTT
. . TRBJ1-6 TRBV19 CASSGAGRNSPLHF TGTGCCAGTAGTGGTGCAGGGAGGAATTCACCCCTCCACTTT
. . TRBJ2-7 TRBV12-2 CASRKGREGRRYEQYF TGTGCAAGTCGCAAAGGTCGGGAGGGCAGGCGGTACGAGCAGTACTTC
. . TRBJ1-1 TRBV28 CASRVATSMNTEAFF TGTGCCAGCAGGGTTGCCACCTCTATGAACACTGAAGCTTTCTTT
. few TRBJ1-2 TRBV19 CASSMRRAVDGYTF TGTGCCAGTAGTATGCGCAGGGCCGTGGATGGCTACACCTTC
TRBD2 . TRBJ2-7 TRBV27 CASKPSGSLFSYEQYF TGTGCCAGCAAACCGAGCGGGAGTCTCTTCTCCTACGAGCAGTACTTC
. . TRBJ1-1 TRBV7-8 CASSRTFGDTEAFF TGTGCCAGCAGCCGTACCTTCGGGGACACTGAAGCTTTCTTT
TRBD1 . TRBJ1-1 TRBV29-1 CSVELDRVTEAFF TGCAGCGTTGAATTGGACAGGGTCACTGAAGCTTTCTTT